Sequencing of this T cell receptor (beta chain) was carried out in a study of blood T cells in healthy people across ages. The germline V and J ends were trimmed by 0 bases and 7 bases, with 13 bases remaining between them. Germline V CDR1 and CDR2: MGHRA, YSYEKL. This CDR3 contains 15 residues. For every donor, a draw yielded approximately 9.9 milliliters of peripheral blood. The sample holds a few counts of this clonotype. The second PCR ran about 6 to 11 cycles with a sample-barcoded 5' primer and J-beta primers. TCRdb reprocessed the 5' RACE reads with MiXCR, giving one entry per CDR3 protein. The sample lists around 700,000 distinct CDR3 sequences; roughly 25% were seen once. The sample was also linked to a second study, of T cells of mothers and their children. From that paper: Microchimeric T cell clones that persisted were not detected.

The TCR sequence derives from a boy younger than 18 in good health. The sample taken for sequencing was blood. This chain links TRBV4-1 with TRBJ1-5; no firm D call. CDR3 bases: TGCGCCAGCAGCCAAGATCTCGCAGGCGTCCAGCCCCAGCATTTT. As protein: CASSQDLAGVQPQHF.